The 32 T cell receptor beta chains below all came from one sample that was sequenced in a study of blood T cell repertoires in COVID-19. Clones were read by immunoSEQ multiplex PCR, and TCRdb kept only the in-frame ones, dropping some. The table records 150,000 or so clones, roughly 87% of them present only once. The sequencing sample was made of PBMCs or T cells enriched from blood (not recorded which). The receptors here all came from a man over 45 who had recovered from COVID-19.

This sequence joins TRBV6-5 and TRBJ1-5; no clear D. This CDR3 has 14 residues. The germline CDR1 and CDR2 sequences are MNHEY and SVGAGI. V was clipped by 9 bases and J by 4 bases, with 16 bases between them. CDR3: CASTQFGPNQPQHF. For the CDR3, the DNA is TGTGCCAGTACGCAATTTGGGCCGAATCAGCCCCAGCATTTT.

The CDR3: CAISDGQPSTEAFF. The CDR3 DNA reads TGTGCCATCAGTGATGGACAGCCGAGCACTGAAGCTTTCTTT. This chain links TRBV10-3 with TRBJ1-1; a possible D gene is TRBD1 (6 bases). Germline loops: CDR1 ENHRY, CDR2 SYGVKD. The CDR3 loop spans 14 amino acids. V was trimmed by 3 bases and J by 4 bases, leaving 12 bases between them.

The gene calls are TRBV6-5 and TRBJ1-2; 8 bases agree with TRBD1. The CDR3 extends over 13 amino acids. V shed 2 bases, J shed 8 bases, and the junction held 4 bases outside the gene matches. Germline values: CDR1 MNHEY, CDR2 SVGAGI. The CDR3 coding sequence is TGTGCCAGCAGTTACGACAGGGGCGGAGGCTACACCTTC. It yields the protein CASSYDRGGGYTF.

Only one count was recorded for this clone. This rearrangement joins TRBV4-1 to TRBJ1-4; D gene uncertain. Germline V CDR1 and CDR2: MGHRA, YSYEKL. The CDR3 has 13 amino acids. Trimming took off 6 bases at V and 4 bases at J, with 9 bases between the two ends. CDR3 sequence reads: CASSPRFNEKLFF. CDR3 bases: TGCGCCAGCAGTCCTCGGTTTAATGAAAAACTGTTTTTT.

This chain connects TRBV6-5 to TRBJ1-1, with 9 bases lining up with TRBD1. The trim removed 6 bases at V and 4 bases at J, leaving 6 bases unmatched. The CDR3 contains 14 residues. Germline CDR1 and CDR2: MNHEY and SVGAGI. CDR3 bases: TGTGCCAGCAGGACGGGACAGGGAATCACTGAAGCTTTCTTT. Translation: CASRTGQGITEAFF.

A single count supports this clone. V usage is TRBV5-1 and J usage is TRBJ2-1; 11 bases agree with TRBD2. This CDR3 region has 18 residues. Germline-derived CDR1 and CDR2 are SGHRS and YFSETQ. Germline trimming cut 5 bases from V and 15 bases from J; bases unmatched to any gene: 25. The CDR3 loop reads CASRPGLADPSRLSWRFF. The CDR3 nucleotides read TGCGCCAGCAGGCCGGGACTAGCGGACCCTTCACGCCTTTCCTGGCGGTTCTTC.

The V gene is TRBV6-4, the J gene TRBJ1-1, with D hard to call. The CDR3 runs to 13 residues. Germline loops: CDR1 MRHNA, CDR2 SNTAGT. The ends were cut back, 4 bases at V and 4 bases at J, with 10 bases in the middle. The CDR3 sequence: CASSATFGTEAFF. CDR3 nucleotides: TGTGCCAGCAGTGCCACCTTCGGCACTGAAGCTTTCTTT.

The V call is TRBV5-1, the J call TRBJ1-5, with 9 bases identical to TRBD1. The J segment lost 5 bases and the V segment lost 4 bases, leaving 7 bases of the junction unmatched. This CDR3 spans 15 amino acids. Germline CDR1 SGHRS, CDR2 YFSETQ. DNA for the CDR3: TGCGCCAGCAGCCGGACAGGGGATCGCGATCAGCCCCAGCATTTT. It yields the protein CASSRTGDRDQPQHF.

V is TRBV28 and J is TRBJ2-7, with D tentatively TRBD1 (6 bases). Germline lookup yields CDR1 MDHEN and CDR2 SYDVKM. CDR3 length: 13 residues. V was pared by 6 bases and J by 4 bases, with 13 bases between. The DNA for the CDR3 is TGTGCCAGCAGCCCCAGGGGTCCGTACGAGCAGTACTTC. Its protein is CASSPRGPYEQYF. The whole variable domain, remainder taken from reference TRBV28 and TRBJ2-7, is DVKVTQSSRYLVKRTGEKVFLECVQDMDHENMFWYRQDPGLGLRLIYFSYDVKMKEKGDIPEGYSVSREKKERFSLILESASTNQTSMYLCASSPRGPYEQYFGPGTRLTVT.

The chain links TRBV15 to TRBJ2-1, with TRBD1 matching over 10 bases. V was clipped by 1 base and J by 4 bases; unmatched bases: 1. Germline assignment: CDR1 LNHNV and CDR2 YYDKDF (reference sequence). The CDR3 sequence is 15 residues long. DNA of the CDR3: TGTGCCACCAGCAGAGGGGACAGGGGTTACAATGAGCAGTTCTTC. Its translation: CATSRGDRGYNEQFF.

This rearrangement joins TRBV7-9 to TRBJ2-7; TRBD2 might be the D (5 bases). V was clipped by 5 bases and J by 6 bases, with 26 bases between them. The CDR3 totals 17 residues. CDR1 and CDR2 (germline): SEHNR, FQNEAQ (reference sequence). The CDR3 loop reads CASSDLGSGSRGPEQYF. The CDR3 DNA reads TGTGCCAGCAGCGATTTAGGATCGGGTAGTCGCGGGCCCGAGCAGTACTTC.

The chain is built from TRBV25-1 and TRBJ2-3; 8 bases are shared with TRBD2. There are 16 residues in the CDR3. CDR1 MGHDK and CDR2 SYGVNS come from the germline V gene. J gave up 6 bases and V 3 bases, and 11 bases lay outside the gene matches. The CDR3 reads CASSEAGLGFLDTQYF. The CDR3 DNA reads TGTGCCAGCAGTGAGGCGGGACTAGGGTTTTTGGATACGCAGTATTTT.

V is TRBV11-2 and J is TRBJ2-2; D might be TRBD1 (6 bases). The CDR3 covers 14 residues. Germline CDR1 reads SGHAT; CDR2 reads FQNNGV. V gave up 6 bases and J gave up 1 base, with 9 bases separating them. CDR3 loop: CASRTDRNTGELFF. The DNA of the CDR3 is TGTGCCAGCAGGACGGACAGGAACACCGGGGAGCTGTTTTTT.

This clone was seen once. The chain recombines TRBV24-1 with TRBJ1-2, with 7 bases identical to TRBD1. Per the germline V gene, CDR1 is KGHDR and CDR2 is SFDVKD. With 8 bases clipped from V and 4 bases from J, the junction kept 12 bases outside the gene matches. The CDR3 runs to 15 residues. The CDR3 nucleotides are TGTGCCACCATCCAGGGACAGTATGGAGCCTATGGCTACACCTTC. As protein: CATIQGQYGAYGYTF.

This clone was recorded many times. Distinct nucleotide sequences in the sample also encode this CDR3. The V call is TRBV12-3 or TRBV12-4, the J call TRBJ1-1; TRBD1 matches at 7 bases. V lost 1 base to trimming and J lost 8 bases; unmatched junction nucleotides: 4. CDR3 length: 13 residues. The CDR3 sequence is CASSLVTGTEAFF. CDR3 bases: TGTGCCAGCAGTTTAGTGACAGGGACCGAAGCTTTCTTT.

This clone was counted ten times or more. The chain joins TRBV7-9 to TRBJ2-7; possible D gene TRBD2, 5 bases. Germline lookup yields CDR1 SEHNR and CDR2 FQNEAQ (reference sequence). The CDR3 is made up of 16 amino acids. V was cut by 2 bases and J by 1 base, with 15 bases left in between. The CDR3 loop reads CASSLRRTEGSYEQYF. The CDR3 nucleotides are TGTGCCAGCAGCTTACGAAGGACCGAGGGTTCCTACGAGCAGTACTTC.

V usage is TRBV2 and J usage is TRBJ1-2; 7 positions match TRBD1. Germline V gene lookup returns CDR1 SNHLY and CDR2 FYNNEI. V lost 6 bases and J lost 0; bases outside the gene matches: 1. The CDR3 consists of 13 residues. CDR3: CASRDRTNYGYTF. The CDR3 DNA is TGTGCCAGCAGGGACAGGACTAACTATGGCTACACCTTC.

The count of this clone is one. The chain is built from TRBV5-1 and TRBJ2-1; TRBD2 matches 12 bases. V shed 4 bases, J shed 10 bases, and the junction held 9 bases outside the gene matches. Germline CDR1 and CDR2: SGHRS and YFSETQ. The CDR3 consists of 15 residues. In nucleotides, the CDR3 is TGCGCCAGCAGCAGTACTAGCGGGAGGTCCAACGAGCAGTTCTTC. Its protein product is CASSSTSGRSNEQFF.

The chain recombines TRBV4-2 with TRBJ2-7; 9 bases line up with TRBD1. The CDR3 has 16 residues. Germline CDR1 LGHNA, CDR2 YNFKEQ. V lost 1 base and J lost 5; bases outside the gene matches: 9. In nucleotides, the CDR3 is TGTGCCAGCAGCCAAGGGCCGGGACAGGGAAATCACGAGCAGTACTTC. This encodes CASSQGPGQGNHEQYF.

V gene TRBV2 combines with J gene TRBJ2-2; 11 bases agree with TRBD1. Germline CDR1 is SNHLY and CDR2 is FYNNEI. After removal of 4 bases from V and 4 bases from J, the junction contained 5 bases not matched to a gene. CDR3 length: 16 residues. The CDR3 sequence: CASSVRTGGFTGELFF. CDR3 coding DNA: TGTGCCAGCAGTGTCAGGACAGGGGGCTTCACCGGGGAGCTGTTTTTT.

V gene TRBV11-1 combines with J gene TRBJ2-2, with D perhaps TRBD1 (6 bases). Trimming stripped 5 bases from V and 4 bases from J, with 14 bases between. Germline V lookup: CDR1 SGHAT, CDR2 FQDESV (reference sequence). The CDR3 has 15 residues. CDR3 residues: CASSPSGAGTGELFF. CDR3 DNA sequence: TGTGCCAGCAGCCCTTCAGGGGCGGGCACCGGGGAGCTGTTTTTT. The whole variable domain, filled in from reference TRBV11-1 and TRBJ2-2, reads EAEVAQSPRYKITEKSQAVAFWCDPISGHATLYWYRQILGQGPELLVQFQDESVVDDSQLPKDRFSAERLKGVDSTLKIQPAELGDSAMYLCASSPSGAGTGELFFGEGSRLTVL.

The chain couples TRBV6-4 to TRBJ1-1; no clear D gene. CDR1 MRHNA and CDR2 SNTAGT come from the germline V gene. CDR3 size: 13 residues. V was shortened by 6 bases and J by 2 bases, with 10 bases between the two germline ends. For the CDR3, the DNA is TGTGCCAGCAGAAGTCAGGAAAACACTGAAGCTTTCTTT. Its translation: CASRSQENTEAFF.

The chain recombines TRBV5-1 with TRBJ2-5, with unresolved D. CDR1 is SGHRS and CDR2 is YFSETQ in the germline V gene. This CDR3 has 12 residues. V gave up 4 bases and J gave up 4 bases, with 8 bases separating them. CDR3 sequence reads: CASSPVRETQYF. The CDR3 nucleotides read TGCGCCAGCAGCCCGGTCCGAGAGACCCAGTACTTC.

J is TRBJ2-2 and V is TRBV7-9; 7 bases are a match to TRBD2. The V gene end was trimmed by 2 bases and the J gene end by 3 bases; junction bases not matched to a gene: 3. The CDR3 consists of 15 residues. CDR1 is SEHNR, CDR2 FQNEAQ, per germline (reference sequence). The CDR3 DNA reads TGTGCCAGCAGCTTATCGGGGGGTGACACCGGGGAGCTGTTTTTT. It codes for CASSLSGGDTGELFF.

The rearrangement links TRBV10-3 to TRBJ2-1, with 9 positions matching TRBD2. Germline V gene sequence: CDR1 ENHRY, CDR2 SYGVKD. The CDR3 is 16 residues long. V lost 0 bases to trimming and J lost 4 bases; unmatched junction nucleotides: 4. The CDR3, as DNA: TGTGCCATCAGTGAGTCGACTAGCGGACAATACAATGAGCAGTTCTTC. This sequence encodes CAISESTSGQYNEQFF.

The chain links TRBV6-1 to TRBJ2-2, with 7 bases aligning to TRBD1. Germline V gives CDR1 MNHNS, CDR2 SASEGT. The V and J ends lost 5 bases and 3 bases, in that order; junction bases with no gene match: 6. This CDR3 has 15 residues. CDR3 coding DNA: TGTGCCAGCAGTCCTACAGGACAGGACACCGGGGAGCTGTTTTTT. It yields the protein CASSPTGQDTGELFF.

This rearrangement joins TRBV7-6 to TRBJ2-7; 11 bases fit TRBD1. Germline loops: CDR1 SGHVS, CDR2 FNYEAQ. The CDR3 is made up of 16 amino acids. V shed 3 bases and J 3 bases; nucleotides not matched to a gene: 7. For the CDR3, the DNA is TGTGCCAGCAGCTTGAAGTGGGGGACAGGGGGCTACGAGCAGTACTTC. Translated: CASSLKWGTGGYEQYF.

The chain has TRBV30 and TRBJ2-1; D perhaps matches TRBD1 (5 bases). CDR1 and CDR2 from the germline V gene are GTSNPN and SVGIG (reference sequence). The CDR3 sequence is 14 residues long. Trimming shortened V by 5 bases and J by 3 bases, and 14 bases separated the two germline ends. CDR3 amino acids: CAWDPGQFYNEQFF. Here the CDR3 DNA reads TGTGCCTGGGACCCCGGACAATTCTACAATGAGCAGTTCTTC.

This chain links TRBV5-1 with TRBJ2-5; D ambiguous. The CDR3 extends over 12 amino acids. Trimming took off 0 bases at V and 5 bases at J, with 5 bases between the two ends. Germline loops: CDR1 SGHRS, CDR2 YFSETQ. The CDR3 DNA reads TGCGCCAGCAGCTTGGCCTCGGAGACCCAGTACTTC. Translating gives CASSLASETQYF.

V is TRBV19 and J is TRBJ2-2, with TRBD1 matching 10 bases. The germline CDR1 and CDR2 sequences are LNHDA and SQIVND (reference sequence). The J segment lost 8 bases and the V segment lost 8 bases, leaving 2 bases of the junction unmatched. This CDR3 contains 12 residues. CDR3 amino acids: CASRQGAGELFF. The CDR3 DNA sequence: TGTGCCAGTCGACAGGGGGCTGGGGAGCTGTTTTTT.

The chain employs TRBV5-6 and TRBJ2-2; D perhaps matches TRBD2 (6 bases). The length of the CDR3 is 15 residues. CDR1 is SGHDT, CDR2 YYEEEE, per germline. Trimming removed 4 bases from V and 1 base from J, with 11 bases in between. CDR3 loop: CASSRRGLNTGELFF. CDR3 bases: TGTGCCAGCAGCAGGAGGGGCCTGAACACCGGGGAGCTGTTTTTT.

The CDR3 protein is CASSWGGNTEAFF. The DNA of the CDR3 is TGTGCCAGCAGCTGGGGGGGGAACACTGAAGCTTTCTTT. This chain uses TRBV5-8 with TRBJ1-1, with a weak D call TRBD1 (5 bases). CDR3 length: 13 amino acids. Germline assignment: CDR1 SGHTS and CDR2 YDEGEE. V shed 3 bases and J shed 1 base, with 7 bases lying between them.